The 7 T cell receptor beta chains in this list originate from one sample, sequenced in a study of cytomegalovirus exposure and HLA in healthy donors. Use of 60 Vbeta and 13 Jbeta primers characterized the PCR. This table comes from immunoSEQ multiplex PCR, and its TCRdb copy is limited to in-frame clones, with some not included. The repertoire holds 130,000 or so clones, with approximately 78% as singletons. The specimen sequenced was PBMCs. The receptors were sampled from a woman aged 45 to 65 in good health and CMV-seropositive.

This rearrangement joins TRBV5-6 to TRBJ2-2, with TRBD1 matching 9 bases. The trim removed 2 bases at V and 5 bases at J, leaving 4 bases unmatched. The CDR3 has 15 amino acids. Germline V CDR1 and CDR2: SGHDT, YYEEEE. CDR3 in amino acids: CASSFKGQGTGELFF. CDR3 sequence (DNA): TGTGCCAGCAGCTTCAAGGGACAGGGTACCGGGGAGCTGTTTTTT.

The chain recombines TRBV28 with TRBJ1-2; D is unresolved. Germline CDR1 and CDR2: MDHEN and SYDVKM. Trimming left V 6 bases short and J 5 bases short, with 10 bases between. The CDR3 has 12 amino acids. The CDR3 nucleotides read TGTGCCAGCAGCGCGAGGGATTATGGCTACACCTTC. Its translation is CASSARDYGYTF.

The chain recombines TRBV13 with TRBJ2-2; 9 bases align to TRBD1. Germline values: CDR1 PRHDT, CDR2 FYEKMQ (reference sequence). The CDR3 is made up of 14 amino acids. V was clipped by 10 bases and J by 3 bases; unmatched bases: 6. CDR3 nucleotide sequence: TGTGCCATCGCACAGGGGGCTGACACCGGGGAGCTGTTTTTT. As protein: CAIAQGADTGELFF.

V is TRBV11-2 and J is TRBJ2-5; 11 bases are shared with TRBD1. Germline lookup yields CDR1 SGHAT and CDR2 FQNNGV. V trimming: 6 bases; J trimming: 5 bases; junction bases outside the gene matches: 8. This CDR3 comprises 15 residues. The chain's CDR3 is CASRDRDRGLETQYF. CDR3 bases: TGTGCCAGCAGAGACCGGGACAGGGGGTTGGAGACCCAGTACTTC.

The V gene is TRBV7-8, the J gene TRBJ1-3; TRBD1 aligns across 9 bases. The CDR3 has 15 residues. V trimming: 5 bases; J trimming: 5 bases; junction bases outside the gene matches: 7. CDR1 and CDR2 from the germline V gene are SGHVS and FQNEAQ. In nucleotides, the CDR3 is TGTGCCAGCAGCCGGACGACAGGGGGGAGAAACACCATATATTTT. Its protein is CASSRTTGGRNTIYF.

The CDR3 DNA sequence: TGTGCCGGACAAAAGGAAGCAGGGGAGCAGTTCTTC. Protein sequence: CAGQKEAGEQFF. The chain has TRBV7-9 and TRBJ2-1; a weak D match, TRBD1 (5 bases). V shed 11 bases and J shed 10 bases, with 18 bases lying between them. The CDR3 contains 12 residues. Germline values: CDR1 SEHNR, CDR2 FQNEAQ (reference sequence).

The rearrangement joins TRBV7-9 to TRBJ1-3; D is ambiguous. This CDR3 has 16 amino acids. V was pared by 3 bases and J by 2 bases, with 14 bases between. Germline CDR1 and CDR2: SEHNR and FQNEAQ (reference sequence). In nucleotides, the CDR3 is TGTGCCAGCAGCTTTGCGGGGATAAGAGCTGGAAACACCATATATTTT. Its translation is CASSFAGIRAGNTIYF.